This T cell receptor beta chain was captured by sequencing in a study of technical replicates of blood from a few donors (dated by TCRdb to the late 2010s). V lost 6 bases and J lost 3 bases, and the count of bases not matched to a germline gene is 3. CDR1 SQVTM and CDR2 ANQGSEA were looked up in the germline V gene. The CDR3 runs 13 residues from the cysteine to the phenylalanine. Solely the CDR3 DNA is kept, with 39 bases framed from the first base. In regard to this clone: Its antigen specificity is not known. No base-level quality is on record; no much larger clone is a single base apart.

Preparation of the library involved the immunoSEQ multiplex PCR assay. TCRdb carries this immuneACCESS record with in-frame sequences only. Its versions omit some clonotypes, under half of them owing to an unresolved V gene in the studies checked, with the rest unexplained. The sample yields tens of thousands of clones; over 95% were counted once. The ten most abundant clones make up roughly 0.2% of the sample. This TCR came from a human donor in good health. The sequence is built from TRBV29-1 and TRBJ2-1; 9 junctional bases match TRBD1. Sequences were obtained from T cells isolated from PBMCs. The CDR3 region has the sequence CSVDRGSYNEQFF. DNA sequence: TGCAGCGTAGACAGGGGGAGCTACAATGAGCAGTTCTTC.